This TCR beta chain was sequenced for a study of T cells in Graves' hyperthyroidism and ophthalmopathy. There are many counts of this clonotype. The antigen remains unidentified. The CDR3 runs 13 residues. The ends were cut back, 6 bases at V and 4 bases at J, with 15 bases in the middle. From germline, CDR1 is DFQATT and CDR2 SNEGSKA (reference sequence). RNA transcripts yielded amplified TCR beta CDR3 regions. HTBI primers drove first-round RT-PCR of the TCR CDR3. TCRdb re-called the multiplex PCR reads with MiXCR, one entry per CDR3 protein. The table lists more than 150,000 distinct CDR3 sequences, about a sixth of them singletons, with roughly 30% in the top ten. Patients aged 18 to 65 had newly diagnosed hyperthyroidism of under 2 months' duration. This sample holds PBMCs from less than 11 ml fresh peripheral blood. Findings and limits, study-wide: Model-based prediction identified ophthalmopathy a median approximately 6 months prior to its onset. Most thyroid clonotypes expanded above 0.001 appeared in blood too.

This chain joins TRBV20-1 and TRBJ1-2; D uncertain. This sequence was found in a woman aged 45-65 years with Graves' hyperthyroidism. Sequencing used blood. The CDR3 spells CSAETPPGYGYTF. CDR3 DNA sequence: TGCAGTGCGGAGACCCCGCCGGGCTATGGCTACACCTTC.